What follows are 29 T cell receptor beta chains derived from one specimen sequenced in a study of blood T cell repertoires in COVID-19. Only in-frame clones appear in the TCRdb table, and some are missing; sequencing was by immunoSEQ multiplex PCR. The data contain some 520,000 clones, roughly 87% of them singletons. Input material: peripheral blood. These receptors originate from a man aged 18 to 30 with COVID-19, enrolled during active disease.

The chain links TRBV5-4 to TRBJ1-5; a possible D gene is TRBD1 (6 bases). The CDR3 runs 12 residues. Trimming stripped 9 bases from V and 3 bases from J, with 10 bases between. CDR1 is SGHNT, CDR2 YYREEE, per germline (reference sequence). The CDR3 sequence is CATRQDNQPQHF. DNA for the CDR3: TGTGCCACCCGACAGGACAATCAGCCCCAGCATTTT.

This sequence joins TRBV30 and TRBJ2-1; 9 bases align to TRBD2. V lost 8 bases and J lost 4; bases outside the gene matches: 12. This CDR3 is built from 15 residues. Germline CDR1 GTSNPN, CDR2 SVGIG (reference sequence). Here the CDR3 reads CAGRSGTSRYNEQFF. CDR3 DNA sequence: TGTGCCGGTCGTTCGGGGACTAGCCGGTACAATGAGCAGTTCTTC.

The V gene is TRBV2, the J gene TRBJ2-3; 8 nucleotides agree with TRBD1. After removal of 4 bases from V and 3 bases from J, the junction contained 6 bases not matched to a gene. Germline-derived CDR1 and CDR2 are SNHLY and FYNNEI. This CDR3 has 15 amino acids. The CDR3 reads CASSAQGAGTDTQYF. The CDR3 DNA follows: TGTGCCAGCAGTGCGCAGGGGGCGGGTACAGATACGCAGTATTTT.

The chain has TRBV25-1 and TRBJ2-5; TRBD2 agrees at 7 bases. Per the germline V gene, CDR1 is MGHDK and CDR2 is SYGVNS. The V and J ends lost 4 bases and 5 bases, in that order; junction bases with no gene match: 13. The CDR3 has 16 residues. This CDR3 is CASSALLGGVSETQYF. The DNA of the CDR3 is TGTGCCAGCAGTGCTCTCCTTGGGGGGGTGAGCGAGACCCAGTACTTC. Full variable domain (remainder filled in from reference TRBV25-1 and TRBJ2-5): EADIYQTPRYLVIGTGKKITLECSQTMGHDKMYWYQQDPGMELHLIHYSYGVNSTEKGDLSSESTVSRIRTEHFPLTLESARPSHTSQYLCASSALLGGVSETQYFGPGTRLLVL.

The rearrangement joins TRBV10-3 to TRBJ2-7; TRBD1 aligns across 7 bases. With 10 bases clipped from V and 0 bases from J, the junction kept 9 bases outside the gene matches. Germline V gives CDR1 ENHRY, CDR2 SYGVKD. This CDR3 contains 14 residues. The CDR3 DNA follows: TGTGCCACCGGTACGAGACAGGGCTCCTACGAGCAGTACTTC. Residues: CATGTRQGSYEQYF.

The chain recombines TRBV2 with TRBJ1-1; a possible D gene is TRBD1 (5 bases). The CDR3 totals 15 residues. Germline loops: CDR1 SNHLY, CDR2 FYNNEI. V lost 3 bases and J 4 bases, leaving 15 bases between the germline ends. The CDR3 nucleotides are TGTGCCAGCAGTGAGGGTGGTGGGGGGGTCACTGAAGCTTTCTTT. This codes for CASSEGGGGVTEAFF.

The chain uses TRBV7-8 and TRBJ1-5; 7 bases line up with TRBD1. This CDR3 has 15 residues. V gave up 0 bases and J gave up 6 bases; unmatched junction bases: 5. Germline V CDR1 and CDR2: SGHVS, FQNEAQ. The CDR3 DNA follows: TGTGCCAGCAGCTTAGCAGCCAGGGGGTCTCAGCCCCAGCATTTT. As protein: CASSLAARGSQPQHF.

The chain carries TRBV4-1 and TRBJ1-1; 9 positions agree with TRBD1. The CDR3 length is 15 residues. J lost 7 bases, V lost 3 bases, and 9 bases had no gene match. Per germline, CDR1 MGHRA and CDR2 YSYEKL. The CDR3 here is CASSHLQGAVVEAFF. The CDR3 bases are TGCGCCAGCAGCCACCTACAGGGGGCGGTTGTTGAAGCTTTCTTT.

The rearrangement joins TRBV12-3 or TRBV12-4 to TRBJ1-1; D is unresolved. The CDR3 spans 12 residues. V lost 2 bases and J 5 bases, leaving 6 bases between the germline ends. The DNA for the CDR3 is TGTGCCAGCAGTTTACCAGGAACTGAAGCTTTCTTT. This translates into CASSLPGTEAFF.

The CDR3, as DNA: TGTGCCAGTAGTCAGGGGTCCTACAATGAGCAGTTCTTC. Translation gives CASSQGSYNEQFF. The genes are TRBV19 and TRBJ2-1, with a weak D call TRBD1 (6 bases). Trimming cost V 5 bases and J 1 base, with 6 bases left between them. CDR3 length equals 13 residues. CDR1 is LNHDA, CDR2 SQIVND, per germline (reference sequence).

The V call is TRBV4-1, the J call TRBJ1-1; D gene uncertain. V was cut by 1 base and J by 0 bases, with 9 bases left in between. Per germline, CDR1 MGHRA and CDR2 YSYEKL. The length of the CDR3 is 15 residues. The CDR3 coding sequence is TGCGCCAGCAGCCAAGTAGTCTTGCTGAACACTGAAGCTTTCTTT. It specifies CASSQVVLLNTEAFF.

The sample holds a few counts of this clone. The J gene is TRBJ1-1, the V gene TRBV4-1; 9 bases are shared with TRBD1. CDR3 length: 16 residues. V lost 0 bases, J lost 7 bases, and 9 bases stayed unmatched. CDR1 is MGHRA, CDR2 YSYEKL, per germline. The CDR3 protein is CASSQDRGQGYGEAFF. CDR3 nucleotide sequence: TGCGCCAGCAGCCAAGATAGAGGACAGGGGTATGGTGAAGCTTTCTTT.

This clone was counted many times. V gene TRBV27 combines with J gene TRBJ2-1; the D gene is possibly TRBD2 (6 bases). The germline CDR1 and CDR2 sequences are MNHEY and SMNVEV (reference sequence). The V gene lost 3 bases and the J gene lost 3 bases, with 12 bases spanning the gap. The CDR3 covers 15 residues. CDR3 in amino acids: CASSFRAGNYNEQFF. The CDR3 DNA sequence: TGTGCCAGCAGTTTCAGAGCGGGTAACTACAATGAGCAGTTCTTC.

V is TRBV6-5 and J is TRBJ1-1; D unresolved. The CDR3 has 15 residues. The V and J ends lost 2 bases and 0 bases respectively, with 10 bases between them. The germline gives CDR1 MNHEY, CDR2 SVGAGI. Here the CDR3 DNA reads TGTGCCAGCAGTTACGAGGGAGGCTTGAACACTGAAGCTTTCTTT. Protein: CASSYEGGLNTEAFF.

V usage is TRBV3-1 (or the pseudogene TRBV3-2) and J usage is TRBJ2-7; perhaps TRBD2 as D (6 bases). The CDR3 extends over 13 amino acids. The germline gives CDR1 LGHDT, CDR2 YNNKEL (reference sequence). Trimming removed 4 bases at V and 5 bases at J, with 12 bases between. The CDR3 spells CASSPREGHEQYF. The CDR3 nucleotides are TGTGCCAGCAGCCCGCGGGAAGGGCACGAGCAGTACTTC.

The CDR3 nucleotides read TGTGCCAGCAGCCAGGGGTACACTGAAGCTTTCTTT. It encodes CASSQGYTEAFF. The chain uses TRBV11-3 and TRBJ1-1; D may be TRBD1 (6 bases). This CDR3 is built from 12 residues. Trimming removed 5 bases at V and 3 bases at J, with 7 bases between. Looked up from germline, CDR1 is SGHNT and CDR2 is YENEEA.

The rearrangement links TRBV21-1 to TRBJ2-4; no check of the table's D call, TRBD1, against the DNA was made. TRBV21-1 is designated a pseudogene. The CDR3 length is 14 residues. CDR3 protein: CASSARQVKNIQYF. CDR3 bases: TGTGCCAGCAGCGCCCGACAGGTTAAAAACATTCAGTACTTC.

This clone came up once. The chain has TRBV3-1 (or the pseudogene TRBV3-2) and TRBJ1-1; D might be TRBD1 (5 bases). Trimming took 5 bases from V and 1 from J, leaving 11 bases between them. The CDR3 extends over 14 amino acids. Per germline, CDR1 LGHDT and CDR2 YNNKEL (reference sequence). For the CDR3, the DNA is TGTGCCAGCAGCTTCGACAGACAGAACACTGAAGCTTTCTTT. Translation: CASSFDRQNTEAFF.

This sequence joins TRBV6-5 and TRBJ2-7, with 11 bases matching TRBD2. V trimming: 7 bases; J trimming: 3 bases; junction bases outside the gene matches: 5. CDR1 and CDR2 (germline): MNHEY, SVGAGI. The CDR3 is 14 residues long. Here the CDR3 reads CASKTSGGLYEQYF. CDR3 nucleotides: TGTGCCAGCAAAACTAGCGGGGGTCTCTACGAGCAGTACTTC.

The chain is built from TRBV27 and TRBJ1-2; possible D gene TRBD1, 6 bases. Per germline, CDR1 MNHEY and CDR2 SMNVEV (reference sequence). V shed 6 bases and J shed 6 bases, with 17 bases lying between them. The CDR3 contains 14 residues. The CDR3 coding sequence is TGTGCCAGCAGCCGGACAGAGGGCCTCCATGGCTACACCTTC. It translates to CASSRTEGLHGYTF.

The rearrangement links TRBV2 to TRBJ2-7; D is possibly TRBD2 (6 bases). The CDR3 has 13 residues. Trimming stripped 7 bases from V and 4 bases from J, with 14 bases between. Per the germline V gene, CDR1 is SNHLY and CDR2 is FYNNEI. The CDR3 nucleotides are TGTGCCAGCACCACGGGACTTTGGTACGAGCAGTACTTC. This encodes CASTTGLWYEQYF.

This clone was seen a few times. The chain couples TRBV13 to TRBJ1-2; D might be TRBD1 (5 bases). Germline V gene data show CDR1 as PRHDT and CDR2 as FYEKMQ (reference sequence). V lost 1 base and J 6 bases, leaving 12 bases between the germline ends. The CDR3 covers 14 residues. CDR3 sequence: CASSLERGEDGYTF. The CDR3 DNA follows: TGTGCCAGCAGCTTAGAAAGGGGCGAGGATGGCTACACCTTC.

The chain couples TRBV9 to TRBJ1-4; no clear D gene. V was cut by 4 bases and J by 8 bases, with 18 bases left in between. The CDR3 is made up of 15 amino acids. Germline CDR1 and CDR2: SGDLS and YYNGEE. This CDR3 is CASSPQALRNEKLFF. For the CDR3, the DNA is TGTGCCAGCAGCCCCCAGGCCCTCAGGAACGAAAAACTGTTTTTT.

The chain has TRBV6-6 and TRBJ2-1; 8 bases fit TRBD1. The CDR3 has 16 amino acids. J lost 5 bases, V lost 1 base, and 7 bases had no gene match. The V gene's germline CDR1 is MNHNY and CDR2 SVGAGI (reference sequence). The CDR3 DNA reads TGTGCCAGCAGTTACTTGGACAGGGCTTTCGACAATGAGCAGTTCTTC. It codes for CASSYLDRAFDNEQFF.

The V and J genes are TRBV12-3 or TRBV12-4 and TRBJ2-3; no clear D. The CDR3 covers 12 residues. V was trimmed by 6 bases and J by 2 bases, leaving 6 bases between them. CDR3 sequence (DNA): TGTGCCAGCAGACGAGCCACAGATACGCAGTATTTT. Amino acid sequence: CASRRATDTQYF.

Of note for this clone: Distinct nucleotide sequences in the sample also encode this CDR3. The chain joins TRBV6-5 to TRBJ1-4; TRBD1 is a possible D gene (5 bases). There are 13 residues in the CDR3. Deletions cut 6 bases from V and 7 bases from J, with 12 bases between. From germline, CDR1 is MNHEY and CDR2 SVGAGI. The CDR3 DNA sequence: TGTGCCAGCAGGGGCCAGGGTGGTGAAAAACTGTTTTTT. It encodes CASRGQGGEKLFF.

This clone showed up just a few times. The V and J genes are TRBV10-1 and TRBJ1-6, with 7 bases fitting TRBD1. This CDR3 contains 15 residues. Germline CDR1 is WNHNN and CDR2 is SYGVQD (reference sequence). With V trimmed by 8 bases and J by 10 bases, 14 bases remained unmatched. DNA of the CDR3: TGCGCCAGCTACCGGGACAGCGGATTGAGGTCACCCCTCCACTTT. Translating gives CASYRDSGLRSPLHF.

V usage is TRBV5-1 and J usage is TRBJ2-3, with D tentatively TRBD1 (6 bases). The germline CDR1 and CDR2 sequences are SGHRS and YFSETQ. Trimming removed 4 bases from V and 0 bases from J, with 12 bases in between. This CDR3 has 15 residues. The CDR3 DNA sequence: TGCGCCAGCAGCCGGGCCGGACAGAGCACAGATACGCAGTATTTT. Protein: CASSRAGQSTDTQYF.

The chain employs TRBV7-8 and TRBJ1-1; D gene uncertain. The CDR3 runs to 14 residues. In germline, CDR1 is SGHVS, CDR2 FQNEAQ. The ends were cut back, 5 bases at V and 7 bases at J, with 17 bases in the middle. DNA for the CDR3: TGTGCCAGCAGCCTCACGAGCCCCGGGAGTGAAGCTTTCTTT. It encodes CASSLTSPGSEAFF.